The 19 T cell receptor beta chains below all came from one sample that was sequenced in a study of HIV-infected children after antiretroviral therapy interruption. Described treatment: PENTA 11 planned treatment interruption arm or continuous ART arm. The TCR library was built from RNA with a 3' RACE protocol and unique molecular identifiers. TCRdb re-analysed the 3' RACE reads in MiXCR, keeping a single row per CDR3 protein. Here the sample spans around 50,000 distinct CDR3 sequences, roughly 4.5% being singletons. The source was CD45RA+ CD4+ T cells from PBMCs, pooled from several time points, collected from a donor given antiretroviral therapy, either interrupted or continuous. Described subset: naive CD4+ CD45RA+ CD45RO- T cells. The receptors derive from a pool of human donors with HIV.

J is TRBJ2-7 and V is TRBV6-2 or TRBV6-3, with D perhaps matching TRBD2 (6 bases). Germline V lookup: CDR1 MNHEY, CDR2 SVGEGT. Trimming pared 11 bases from V and 7 bases from J, leaving 30 bases between. CDR3 length equals 16 residues. CDR3 protein: CAVHRESHSGPGEQYF. DNA of the CDR3: TGTGCCGTCCACCGGGAGTCCCACTCCGGCCCGGGGGAGCAGTACTTC.

This clonotype was seen at least ten times. The rearrangement links TRBV19 to TRBJ2-7, with 8 bases aligning to TRBD1. Per germline, CDR1 LNHDA and CDR2 SQIVND (reference sequence). V dropped 5 bases and J dropped 7; count of bases not matched to a gene: 7. The CDR3 consists of 13 residues. DNA of the CDR3: TGTGCCAGTAGTCGTGACAGGGGAAAAGAGCAGTACTTC. Translation: CASSRDRGKEQYF. Filled out from reference TRBV19 and TRBJ2-7, the complete variable domain reads DGGITQSPKYLFRKEGQNVTLSCEQNLNHDAMYWYRQDPGQGLRLIYYSQIVNDFQKGDIAEGYSVSREKKESFPLTVTSAQKNPTAFYLCASSRDRGKEQYFGPGTRLTVT.

This clonotype came up many times. The chain couples TRBV5-1 to TRBJ2-7; D tentatively reads TRBD1 or TRBD2 (5 bases each). The CDR3 is 12 residues long. The ends were cut back, 4 bases at V and 2 bases at J, with 7 bases in the middle. Germline loops: CDR1 SGHRS, CDR2 YFSETQ. In DNA, the CDR3 is TGCGCCAGCAGCCGGGACCCCTACGAGCAGTACTTC. Its translation: CASSRDPYEQYF. Looking up the rest from reference TRBV5-1 and TRBJ2-7 gives the full variable domain: KAGVTQTPRYLIKTRGQQVTLSCSPISGHRSVSWYQQTPGQGLQFLFEYFSETQRNKGNFPGRFSGRQFSNSRSEMNVSTLELGDSALYLCASSRDPYEQYFGPGTRLTVT.

This clonotype showed up many times. The chain carries TRBV2 and TRBJ1-3; unclear D gene. This CDR3 comprises 19 residues. The V gene lost 1 base and the J gene lost 1 base, with 20 bases spanning the gap. Germline V gene sequence: CDR1 SNHLY, CDR2 FYNNEI. CDR3 amino acids: CASSEVLGSPIPSGNTIYF. The CDR3 bases are TGTGCCAGCAGTGAAGTACTCGGGTCGCCGATACCTTCTGGAAACACCATATATTTT.

This clonotype was observed many times. This chain connects TRBV14 to TRBJ2-3, with a tentative D call TRBD1 (6 bases). Germline values: CDR1 SGHDN, CDR2 FVKESK. The CDR3 length is 14 residues. V shed 3 bases and J shed 6 bases, with 13 bases lying between them. CDR3 DNA sequence: TGTGCCAGCAGCCACCTTACAACAGGGGATACGCAGTATTTT. It translates to CASSHLTTGDTQYF.

This clonotype was detected ten times or more. The V gene is TRBV12-3 or TRBV12-4, the J gene TRBJ1-5; D is possibly TRBD1 (5 bases). This CDR3 has 18 amino acids. Trimming pared 3 bases from V and 2 bases from J, leaving 20 bases between. The CDR3 loop is CASSFDAAGARGNQPQHF. DNA of the CDR3: TGTGCCAGCAGTTTTGATGCGGCTGGGGCAAGGGGCAATCAGCCCCAGCATTTT.

This clonotype was observed many times. The chain has TRBV6-6 and TRBJ2-4; tentative D call: TRBD2 (6 bases). V lost 3 bases and J lost 6, with 12 bases in between. The germline CDR1 and CDR2 sequences are MNHNY and SVGAGI (reference sequence). The CDR3 is made up of 14 amino acids. CDR3 loop: CASSYRGTPNIQYF. Here the CDR3 DNA reads TGTGCCAGCAGTTATCGCGGGACCCCAAACATTCAGTACTTC.

There are a few counts of this clonotype. The chain recombines TRBV25-1 with TRBJ1-2, with D tentatively TRBD1 (5 bases). This CDR3 has 12 amino acids. The V end was cut by 11 bases, the J end by 7 bases, with 17 bases between. CDR1 and CDR2 from the germline V gene are MGHDK and SYGVNS. The CDR3 sequence is CAAGRGRSGYTF. The CDR3, as DNA: TGTGCCGCGGGAAGGGGTCGTAGTGGCTACACCTTC.

This clonotype appeared many times. The genes are TRBV2 and TRBJ1-3; no clear D gene. Deletions cut 4 bases from V and 4 bases from J, with 17 bases between. The CDR3 covers 16 residues. Germline V CDR1 and CDR2: SNHLY, FYNNEI. For the CDR3, the DNA is TGTGCCAGCAGTGCCCTTCTGGCATTCTCGGGAAACACCATATATTTT. The encoded protein is CASSALLAFSGNTIYF.

The table lists this clonotype with many counts. CDR3 amino acids: CASTYRSWSSYNEQFF. The CDR3 nucleotides read TGTGCCAGCACTTACCGAAGCTGGAGCTCCTACAATGAGCAGTTCTTC. The chain links TRBV28 to TRBJ2-1; D unclear. Trimming removed 7 bases at V and 0 bases at J, with 16 bases between. Germline assignment: CDR1 MDHEN and CDR2 SYDVKM. CDR3 length equals 16 residues.

This clonotype was observed a handful of times. The chain joins TRBV27 to TRBJ1-6; TRBD1 might be the D (6 bases). In germline, CDR1 is MNHEY, CDR2 SMNVEV (reference sequence). Trimming took off 3 bases at V and 11 bases at J, with 8 bases between the two ends. The length of the CDR3 is 12 residues. CDR3 nucleotides: TGTGCCAGCAGTTTCAGGGGAGCACCCCTCCACTTT. Translating gives CASSFRGAPLHF.

This clonotype has a count of ten or more. J is TRBJ2-3 and V is TRBV10-3, with 13 bases aligning to TRBD2. V shed 2 bases, J shed 4 bases, and the junction held 0 bases outside the gene matches. CDR3 length equals 15 residues. The V gene's germline CDR1 is ENHRY and CDR2 SYGVKD. The CDR3 is CAISETSGGADTQYF. The DNA of the CDR3 is TGTGCCATCAGTGAGACTAGCGGGGGGGCAGATACGCAGTATTTT.

This clonotype was observed at least ten times. V and J are TRBV3-1 and TRBJ1-6; tentative D call: TRBD1 (5 bases). Deletions cut 5 bases from V and 10 bases from J, with 21 bases between. CDR1 is LGHDT and CDR2 is YNNKEL in the germline V gene (reference sequence). The CDR3 has 16 residues. The CDR3 nucleotides are TGTGCCAGCAGCTACCCCGCGGGGCGGATCGGATCACCCCTCCACTTT. It specifies CASSYPAGRIGSPLHF.

At least ten counts were recorded for this clonotype. This chain joins TRBV5-1 and TRBJ1-4; the D gene is possibly TRBD1 (5 bases). CDR3 length: 14 amino acids. V shed 2 bases and J shed 6 bases, with 11 bases lying between them. Looked up from germline, CDR1 is SGHRS and CDR2 is YFSETQ. Here the CDR3 reads CASSLGTMDEKLFF. In nucleotides, the CDR3 is TGCGCCAGCAGCTTAGGGACGATGGATGAAAAACTGTTTTTT.

This chain joins TRBV20-1 and TRBJ2-3; 10 nucleotides align to TRBD2. CDR1 is DFQATT and CDR2 is SNEGSKA in the germline V gene (reference sequence). Unmatched junction bases numbered 4, after V lost 1 base and J lost 0 bases. The CDR3 totals 16 residues. CDR3: CSARGSGGFSTDTQYF. CDR3 DNA sequence: TGCAGTGCTAGAGGTAGCGGGGGGTTCAGCACAGATACGCAGTATTTT.

This clonotype was counted many times. The rearrangement uses TRBV2 and TRBJ2-7, with TRBD2 identical over 7 bases. Germline V gene lookup returns CDR1 SNHLY and CDR2 FYNNEI. The V segment lost 0 bases and the J segment 7 bases; nucleotides outside the gene matches: 6. The CDR3 sequence is 14 residues long. Here the CDR3 reads CASSEAPSGGEQYF. The CDR3 DNA reads as TGTGCCAGCAGTGAAGCCCCTTCGGGGGGTGAGCAGTACTTC.

This clonotype was recorded at least ten times. The rearrangement joins TRBV12-3 or TRBV12-4 to TRBJ2-1; TRBD2 aligns across 13 bases. With 2 bases clipped from V and 7 bases from J, the junction kept 5 bases outside the gene matches. The CDR3 length is 16 residues. The CDR3 here is CASSLTSGGAWNEQFF. CDR3 coding DNA: TGTGCCAGCAGTTTAACTAGCGGGGGGGCCTGGAATGAGCAGTTCTTC.

The sample holds a few counts of this clonotype. The chain is built from TRBV3-1 and TRBJ2-1; TRBD2 aligns across 7 bases. V dropped 1 base and J dropped 6; count of bases not matched to a gene: 9. Germline lookup yields CDR1 LGHDT and CDR2 YNNKEL (reference sequence). The CDR3 is 16 amino acids. CDR3 sequence (DNA): TGTGCCAGCAGCCAAGCGCTGGGGGGGGGACTCAATGAGCAGTTCTTC. Translating it yields CASSQALGGGLNEQFF.

This clonotype has at least ten counts. The V gene is TRBV6-1, the J gene TRBJ1-1, with a possible D match to TRBD1 (5 bases). CDR1 and CDR2 from the germline V gene are MNHNS and SASEGT. The CDR3 extends over 11 amino acids. Trimming took off 6 bases at V and 10 bases at J, with 12 bases between the two ends. In nucleotides, the CDR3 is TGTGCCAGCAGAGCCGGGACGCGAGCTTTCTTT. This translates into CASRAGTRAFF.